The T cell receptor (beta chain) described here comes from a study of shared clonotypes between healthy human individuals. Study-wide background: Each donor's CD4 naive and CD4 memory cells filled three plates apiece, CD8 naive two, and CD8 memory one.

Donors were healthy HIV-negative adults without recently reported acute infections or vaccinations. Original processing notes: In the immunoSEQ data, sequences were junction-only and lacked quality scores, so filtering differed. Clones were sequenced by immunoSEQ multiplex PCR, and TCRdb holds only the in-frame ones, with some missing. V and J calls and clone size are copied from that table; D and trimming were computed from the DNA. The sample shows about 690,000 clones, 80% to 95% of them seen only once. CDR1 and CDR2 from the germline V gene are SQVTM and ANQGSEA. Trimming stripped 6 bases from V and 9 bases from J, with 20 bases between. The CDR3 length is 14 residues.

This rearrangement joins TRBV29-1 to TRBJ1-4; D unresolved. Source material: memory CD8+ T cells from PBMCs. This sample's subset: CD45RO+ cells pooled with CCR7-negative TemRA cells. The sequence derives from a man aged 18 to 29 in good health. Some clones in this sample may be carry-over from other donors' samples. The CDR3, as DNA: TGCAGCGTCACGCCGGTTTCACAAGTCCAAAAACTGTTTTTT. It codes for CSVTPVSQVQKLFF.